This is a list of T cell receptor beta chains from one sample in a study of beta chain features in type 1 diabetes. Clones were read by immunoSEQ multiplex PCR, and TCRdb kept only the in-frame ones, dropping some. The table shows a few hundred thousand clones, with around 24% occurring only once. Source material: naive CD4+ T cells from blood. These receptors were obtained from a woman in her thirties with type 1 diabetes. Each CDR3 is given with its conserved first and last residue. A D gene is named only where the DNA matches it firmly. Clone size appears in some rows only: once, few, many, or a class for an expanded clone.

size	J	V	length	D	DNA	CDR3
.	TRBJ2-7	TRBV4-1	17	.	TGCGCCAGCAGCCAAGATTATCGGTTGGGACTGTCTTACGAGCAGTACTTC	CASSQDYRLGLSYEQYF
few	TRBJ1-1	TRBV30	12	.	TGTGCCTGGAGGCAGTCGGGCACTGAAGCTTTCTTT	CAWRQSGTEAFF
few	TRBJ2-7	TRBV18	14	TRBD1	TGTGCCAGCTCACCGCGAGAGGGGGCGGACGAGCAGTACTTC	CASSPREGADEQYF
.	TRBJ2-1	TRBV29-1	14	.	TGCAGCGTTGGGCGAGGGAGCTCCTACAATGAGCAGTTCTTC	CSVGRGSSYNEQFF
.	TRBJ1-3	TRBV15	17	TRBD1	TGTGCCACCAGCAGAGGTCTGCTCCGACAGGGTGGAAACACCATATATTTT	CATSRGLLRQGGNTIYF
few	TRBJ2-1	TRBV25-1	16	.	TGTGCCAGCAGTGCCACTATTAGCGGCACCTACAATGAGCAGTTCTTC	CASSATISGTYNEQFF
.	TRBJ1-3	TRBV18	14	.	TGTGCCAGCTCACCCAGGGGAGATGGAAACACCATATATTTT	CASSPRGDGNTIYF
few	TRBJ2-3	TRBV14	13	.	TGTGCCAGCAGCCAACCTACCACAGATACGCAGTATTTT	CASSQPTTDTQYF
few	TRBJ2-5	TRBV9	13	.	TGTGCCAGCAGCGTAGCCGTCGAAGAGACCCAGTACTTC	CASSVAVEETQYF
.	TRBJ2-1	TRBV7-2	16	TRBD2	TGTGCCAGCAGTCCCAATCGGGCTAGCGGGCCCAATGAGCAGTTCTTC	CASSPNRASGPNEQFF
few	TRBJ2-5	TRBV5-1	14	.	TGCGCCAGCAGCGGGGGACTGGCCCAAGAGACCCAGTACTTC	CASSGGLAQETQYF
.	TRBJ2-4	TRBV4-2	17	.	TGTGCCAGCAGCCGTATTGGGGGCGTGAATTCCAAAAACATTCAGTACTTC	CASSRIGGVNSKNIQYF
.	TRBJ1-2	TRBV7-8	14	TRBD1	TGTGCCAGCAGTTACGACAGGGATAACTATGGCTACACCTTC	CASSYDRDNYGYTF
.	TRBJ2-7	TRBV28	14	TRBD1	TGTGCCAGCAGCCAATACAGGGGGCTCTGGGAGCAGTACTTC	CASSQYRGLWEQYF
.	TRBJ2-5	TRBV30	13	.	TGTGCCTGGAGTCGGGGGGCGCGGGAGACCCAGTACTTC	CAWSRGARETQYF
few	TRBJ1-4	TRBV30	13	.	TGTGCCTGGAGTGTACAAGAATGGGAAAAACTGTTTTTT	CAWSVQEWEKLFF
.	TRBJ2-7	TRBV7-9	12	TRBD1	TGTGCCAGCAGTGGACAGGCCCTGGTGCAGTACTTC	CASSGQALVQYF
few	TRBJ2-1	TRBV14	14	.	TGTGCCAGCAGCCTCAGGGGCTCCTACAATGAGCAGTTCTTC	CASSLRGSYNEQFF